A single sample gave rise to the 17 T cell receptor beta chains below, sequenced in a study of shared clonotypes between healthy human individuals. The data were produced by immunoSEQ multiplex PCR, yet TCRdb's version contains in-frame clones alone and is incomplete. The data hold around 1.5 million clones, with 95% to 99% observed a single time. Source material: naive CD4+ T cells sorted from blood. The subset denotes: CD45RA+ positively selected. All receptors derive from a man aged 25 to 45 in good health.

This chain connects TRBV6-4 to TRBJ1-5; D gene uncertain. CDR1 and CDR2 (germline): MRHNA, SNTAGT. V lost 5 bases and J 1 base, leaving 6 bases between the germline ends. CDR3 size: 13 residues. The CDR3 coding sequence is TGTGCCAGCAGTACAGAGAGCAATCAGCCCCAGCATTTT. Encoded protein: CASSTESNQPQHF.

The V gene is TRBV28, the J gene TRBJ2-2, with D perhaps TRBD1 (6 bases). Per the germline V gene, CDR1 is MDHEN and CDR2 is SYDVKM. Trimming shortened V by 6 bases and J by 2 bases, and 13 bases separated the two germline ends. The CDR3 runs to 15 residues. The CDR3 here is CASSNPGQNTGELFF. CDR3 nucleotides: TGTGCCAGCAGCAATCCGGGACAAAACACCGGGGAGCTGTTTTTT.

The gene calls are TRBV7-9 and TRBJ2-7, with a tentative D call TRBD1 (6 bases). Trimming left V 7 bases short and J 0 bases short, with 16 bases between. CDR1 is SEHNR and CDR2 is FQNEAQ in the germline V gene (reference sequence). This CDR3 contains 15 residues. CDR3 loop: CASIKGDPDSYEQYF. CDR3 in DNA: TGTGCCAGCATAAAGGGGGATCCTGACTCCTACGAGCAGTACTTC.

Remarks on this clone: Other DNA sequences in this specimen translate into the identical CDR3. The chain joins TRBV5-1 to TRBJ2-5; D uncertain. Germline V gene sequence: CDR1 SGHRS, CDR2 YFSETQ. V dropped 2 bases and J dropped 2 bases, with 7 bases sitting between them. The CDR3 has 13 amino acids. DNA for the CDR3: TGCGCCAGCAGCTTCCTAGGGCAAGAGACCCAGTACTTC. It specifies CASSFLGQETQYF.

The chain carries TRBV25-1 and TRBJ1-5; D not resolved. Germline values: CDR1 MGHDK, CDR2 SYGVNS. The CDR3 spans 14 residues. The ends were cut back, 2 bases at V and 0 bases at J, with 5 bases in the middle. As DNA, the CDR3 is TGTGCCAGCAGTGAACGGCATAGCAATCAGCCCCAGCATTTT. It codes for CASSERHSNQPQHF.

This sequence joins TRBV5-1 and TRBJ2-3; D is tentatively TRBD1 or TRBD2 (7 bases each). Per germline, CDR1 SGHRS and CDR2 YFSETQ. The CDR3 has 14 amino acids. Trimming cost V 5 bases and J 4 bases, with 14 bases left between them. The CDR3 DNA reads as TGCGCCAGCAGGATGACAGGGAGGGCAGATACGCAGTATTTT. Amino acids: CASRMTGRADTQYF.

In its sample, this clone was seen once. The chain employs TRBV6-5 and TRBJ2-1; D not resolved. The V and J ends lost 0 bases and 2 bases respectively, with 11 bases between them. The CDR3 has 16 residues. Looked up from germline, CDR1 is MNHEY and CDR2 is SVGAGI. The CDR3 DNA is TGTGCCAGCAGTTACTCGATGCTGGGGACCTACAATGAGCAGTTCTTC. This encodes CASSYSMLGTYNEQFF.

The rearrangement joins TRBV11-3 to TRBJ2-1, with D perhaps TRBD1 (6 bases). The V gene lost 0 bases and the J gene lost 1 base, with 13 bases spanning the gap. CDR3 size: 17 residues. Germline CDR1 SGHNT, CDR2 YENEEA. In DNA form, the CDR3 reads TGTGCCAGCAGCTTAGATGGCACAGGGCAGTCCTACAATGAGCAGTTCTTC. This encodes CASSLDGTGQSYNEQFF.

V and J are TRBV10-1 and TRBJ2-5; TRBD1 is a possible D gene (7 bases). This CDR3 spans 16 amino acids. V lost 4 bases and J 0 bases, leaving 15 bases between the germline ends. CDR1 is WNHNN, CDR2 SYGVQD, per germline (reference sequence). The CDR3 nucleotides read TGCGCCAGCAGTGGCGCGGGACAGACCGACCAAGAGACCCAGTACTTC. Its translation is CASSGAGQTDQETQYF.

The CDR3 here is CASSLEAGGTYEQYF. The CDR3 DNA sequence: TGTGCCAGCAGCTTAGAGGCGGGAGGAACCTACGAGCAGTACTTC. V usage is TRBV7-6 and J usage is TRBJ2-7; the match to TRBD2 covers 8 bases. Germline-derived CDR1 and CDR2 are SGHVS and FNYEAQ. Losses at the gene ends were 1 base for V and 2 bases for J; bases not matched to a gene: 4. This CDR3 has 15 residues. The full variable domain, its missing parts supplied by reference TRBV7-6 and TRBJ2-7, is GAGVSQSPRYKVTKRGQDVALRCDPISGHVSLYWYRQALGQGPEFLTYFNYEAQQDKSGLPNDRFSAERPEGSISTLTIQRTEQRDSAMYRCASSLEAGGTYEQYFGPGTRLTVT.

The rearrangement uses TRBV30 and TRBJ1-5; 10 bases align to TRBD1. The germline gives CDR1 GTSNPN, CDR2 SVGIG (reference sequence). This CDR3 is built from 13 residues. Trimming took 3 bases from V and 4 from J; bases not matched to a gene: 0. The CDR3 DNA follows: TGTGCCTGGAGGGGACAGGGGAATCAGCCCCAGCATTTT. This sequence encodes CAWRGQGNQPQHF. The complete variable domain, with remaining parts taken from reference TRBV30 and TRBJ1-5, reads SQTIHQWPATLVQPVGSPLSLECTVEGTSNPNLYWYRQAAGRGLQLLFYSVGIGQISSEVPQNLSASRPQDRQFILSSKKLLLSDSGFYLCAWRGQGNQPQHFGDGTRLSIL.

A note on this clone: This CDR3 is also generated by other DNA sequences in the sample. DNA of the CDR3: TGTGCCAGCAGCCGAGGGACAGCGAACACCGGGGAGCTGTTTTTT. Residues: CASSRGTANTGELFF. V and J are TRBV6-5 and TRBJ2-2, with 7 positions matching TRBD1. This CDR3 has 15 residues. V lost 6 bases and J lost 0; bases outside the gene matches: 4. The germline gives CDR1 MNHEY, CDR2 SVGAGI.

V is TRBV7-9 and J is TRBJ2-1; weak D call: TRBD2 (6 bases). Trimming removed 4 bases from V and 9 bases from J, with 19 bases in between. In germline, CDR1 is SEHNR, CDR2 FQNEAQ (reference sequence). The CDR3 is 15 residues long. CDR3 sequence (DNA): TGTGCCAGCAGCTCCGGGACTCCTGGGTGGGGTGAGCAGTTCTTC. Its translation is CASSSGTPGWGEQFF.

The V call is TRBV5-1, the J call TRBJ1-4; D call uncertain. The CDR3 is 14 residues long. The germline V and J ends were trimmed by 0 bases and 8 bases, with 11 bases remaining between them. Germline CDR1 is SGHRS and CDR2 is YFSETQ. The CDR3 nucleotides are TGCGCCAGCAGCTTGGATCCCGAAGGGGAAAAACTGTTTTTT. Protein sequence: CASSLDPEGEKLFF. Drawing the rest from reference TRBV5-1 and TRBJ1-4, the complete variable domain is KAGVTQTPRYLIKTRGQQVTLSCSPISGHRSVSWYQQTPGQGLQFLFEYFSETQRNKGNFPGRFSGRQFSNSRSEMNVSTLELGDSALYLCASSLDPEGEKLFFGSGTQLSVL.

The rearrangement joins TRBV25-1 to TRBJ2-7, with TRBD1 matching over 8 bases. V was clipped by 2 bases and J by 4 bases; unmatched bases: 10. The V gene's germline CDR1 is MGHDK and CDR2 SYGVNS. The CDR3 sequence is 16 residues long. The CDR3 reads CASSEKGWQGAYEQYF. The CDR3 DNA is TGTGCCAGCAGTGAAAAGGGGTGGCAGGGGGCTTACGAGCAGTACTTC.

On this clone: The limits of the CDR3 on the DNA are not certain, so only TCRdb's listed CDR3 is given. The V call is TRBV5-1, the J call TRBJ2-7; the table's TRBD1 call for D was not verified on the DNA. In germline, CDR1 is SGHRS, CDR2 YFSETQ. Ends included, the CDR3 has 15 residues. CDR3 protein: CASSLVGQGASSPYF.

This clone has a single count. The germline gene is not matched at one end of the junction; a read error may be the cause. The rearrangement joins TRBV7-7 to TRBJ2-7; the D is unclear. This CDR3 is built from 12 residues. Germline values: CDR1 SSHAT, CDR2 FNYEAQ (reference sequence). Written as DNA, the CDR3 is TGTGCTAGCAGCTTAGCAGGTGGCGAGCAGTACTTC. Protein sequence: CASSLAGGEQYF.